This T cell receptor (beta chain) was captured in a study of blood T cell repertoires in COVID-19. Looking at the study overall: Material from acute and convalescent COVID-19 was sourced from the United States, Italy and Spain. Sources were T cells, B-cell-depleted T cells, or PBMCs; the material itself was cDNA or gDNA.

CDR1 is WNHNN, CDR2 SYGVQD, per germline (reference sequence). CDR3 length: 14 residues. With regard to this clone: The junction departs from germline at one end; a sequencing error may be responsible.

As processed by the authors: Estimation of nucleated cell counts relied on the amplification of reference gene primers. TCRdb keeps only in-frame clones here, not all; method: immunoSEQ multiplex PCR. V, J and clone size were drawn from that table, and D and trimming were deduced from the DNA. Of approximately 76,000 clones in the sample, around 83% were seen once. Specimen: peripheral blood. The sequence came from an elderly man with active or convalescent COVID-19. The chain recombines TRBV10-1 with TRBJ2-7; D call uncertain. Here the CDR3 reads CASCDDSKAYEQYF. CDR3 DNA: TGCGCCAGCTGTGACGACTCCAAAGCCTACGAGCAGTACTTC.